A single sample gave rise to the 18 T cell receptor beta chains below, sequenced in a study of blood T cell repertoires in COVID-19. Repertoires were generated with immunoSEQ multiplex PCR, while TCRdb's copy carries only in-frame clones and drops some. The sample includes about 280,000 clones, roughly 89% seen only once; the top ten take roughly 1.8%. The source material was PBMCs or T cells enriched from blood (not recorded which). These receptors originate from a woman aged 60 to 75 who had recovered from COVID-19.

This chain uses TRBV30 with TRBJ1-2, with D unresolved. The CDR3 sequence is 14 residues long. Deletions cut 4 bases from V and 3 bases from J, with 15 bases between. Germline V lookup: CDR1 GTSNPN, CDR2 SVGIG (reference sequence). The CDR3 here is CAWTPFGGHYGYTF. In nucleotides, the CDR3 is TGTGCCTGGACCCCATTCGGCGGGCACTATGGCTACACCTTC.

CDR3 loop: CASSLVGTSATQETQYF. CDR3 nucleotide sequence: TGCGCCAGCAGCTTGGTAGGGACTAGCGCGACTCAAGAGACCCAGTACTTC. V gene TRBV5-1 combines with J gene TRBJ2-5; TRBD2 aligns across 10 bases. Germline CDR1 and CDR2: SGHRS and YFSETQ. V dropped 0 bases and J dropped 2; count of bases not matched to a gene: 7. This CDR3 is built from 17 residues.

The gene calls are TRBV28 and TRBJ1-2; D possibly corresponds to TRBD1 (5 bases). V was clipped by 4 bases and J by 7 bases, with 19 bases between them. The CDR3 sequence is 15 residues long. CDR1 and CDR2 (germline): MDHEN, SYDVKM. This chain's CDR3 is CASSSALTALRGYTF. The CDR3 region has the DNA TGTGCCAGCAGTTCCGCTCTGACAGCCCTACGTGGCTACACCTTC.

The chain couples TRBV5-1 to TRBJ1-1; the D is unclear. Germline CDR1 SGHRS, CDR2 YFSETQ. V lost 0 bases and J lost 2, with 11 bases in between. This CDR3 has 15 residues. CDR3 sequence: CASSLGYGGNTEAFF. CDR3 in DNA: TGCGCCAGCAGCTTGGGCTATGGCGGAAACACTGAAGCTTTCTTT.

The chain carries TRBV29-1 and TRBJ1-6, with 8 bases that match TRBD1. The CDR3 is made up of 13 amino acids. V lost 6 bases and J lost 5; bases outside the gene matches: 3. Germline CDR1 and CDR2: SQVTM and ANQGSEA. The CDR3 loop reads CSVGTGDNSPLHF. Written as DNA, the CDR3 is TGCAGCGTCGGGACAGGCGATAATTCACCCCTCCACTTT.

The rearrangement joins TRBV5-1 to TRBJ1-6, with 11 positions matching TRBD1. CDR1 SGHRS and CDR2 YFSETQ come from the germline V gene. The CDR3 consists of 16 residues. V lost 4 bases, J lost 7 bases, and 7 bases stayed unmatched. The CDR3 DNA follows: TGCGCCAGCAGCAGACGGACAGGGGGCGGCAATTCACCCCTCCACTTT. It encodes CASSRRTGGGNSPLHF.

The chain joins TRBV28 to TRBJ2-4, with D tentatively TRBD1 (6 bases). Trimming cost V 5 bases and J 6 bases, with 23 bases left between them. CDR1 MDHEN and CDR2 SYDVKM come from the germline V gene. This CDR3 spans 17 amino acids. This CDR3 reads CASSLRLEGQRRNIQYF. In nucleotides, the CDR3 is TGTGCCAGCAGTCTGAGGCTAGAGGGACAACGGAGAAACATTCAGTACTTC. Full variable domain (remainder filled in from reference TRBV28 and TRBJ2-4): DVKVTQSSRYLVKRTGEKVFLECVQDMDHENMFWYRQDPGLGLRLIYFSYDVKMKEKGDIPEGYSVSREKKERFSLILESASTNQTSMYLCASSLRLEGQRRNIQYFGAGTRLSVL.

This chain uses TRBV6-5 with TRBJ2-2, with TRBD2 as a possible D gene (5 bases). CDR1 and CDR2 (germline): MNHEY, SVGAGI. This CDR3 is built from 13 residues. Trimming took off 6 bases at V and 4 bases at J, with 9 bases between the two ends. CDR3 nucleotides: TGTGCCAGCAGGAACGCGGGCACCGGGGAGCTGTTTTTT. Protein sequence: CASRNAGTGELFF.

This clone was detected only a few times. In nucleotides, the CDR3 is TGTGCCAGCAGCTTTTATGGTGATGAGGCGGAGTTCTTC. It translates to CASSFYGDEAEFF. This rearrangement joins TRBV11-3 to TRBJ2-1; no clear D gene. The V and J ends lost 3 bases and 14 bases respectively, with 17 bases between them. CDR3 length: 13 amino acids. Germline-derived CDR1 and CDR2 are SGHNT and YENEEA.

The V gene is TRBV7-3, the J gene TRBJ2-2; 7 nucleotides line up with TRBD2. Trimming cost V 5 bases and J 5 bases; bases outside gene matches: 11. There are 16 residues in the CDR3. The germline V gene has CDR1 SGHTA and CDR2 FQGTGA. The CDR3 DNA reads TGTGCCAGCAGCCTGGTTGGGAGCGGGAAGACCGGGGAGCTGTTTTTT. Protein sequence: CASSLVGSGKTGELFF. Full variable domain (missing parts from reference TRBV7-3 and TRBJ2-2): GAGVSQTPSNKVTEKGKYVELRCDPISGHTALYWYRQSLGQGPEFLIYFQGTGAADDSGLPNDRFFAVRPEGSVSTLKIQRTERGDSAVYLCASSLVGSGKTGELFFGEGSRLTVL.

The CDR3 sequence: CASSYSHRAEAFF. The CDR3 DNA sequence: TGTGCCAGCAGTTACTCGCACAGGGCGGAGGCTTTCTTT. This chain links TRBV6-6 with TRBJ1-1; possibly TRBD1 for D (6 bases). This CDR3 region has 13 residues. Germline loops: CDR1 MNHNY, CDR2 SVGAGI (reference sequence). Trimming removed 0 bases at V and 11 bases at J, with 13 bases between.

V gene TRBV23-1 combines with J gene TRBJ2-2, with D uncertain. TRBV23-1 is recorded as an ORF, its role being uncertain. The CDR3 is 13 amino acids. Trimming took off 2 bases at V and 3 bases at J, with 4 bases between the two ends. This CDR3 is CASSQPYTGELFF. The CDR3 nucleotides read TGCGCCAGCAGTCAACCGTACACCGGGGAGCTGTTTTTT.

The V call is TRBV27, the J call TRBJ2-1; no definite D call. The length of the CDR3 is 14 residues. V was trimmed by 6 bases and J by 0 bases, leaving 9 bases between them. CDR1 and CDR2 (germline): MNHEY, SMNVEV (reference sequence). The CDR3 bases are TGTGCCAGCAGGTTAACAAGCTCCTACAATGAGCAGTTCTTC. Its translation is CASRLTSSYNEQFF.

This clone has only one observation. The gene calls are TRBV5-1 and TRBJ1-5; 8 bases line up with TRBD1. Germline V gene data show CDR1 as SGHRS and CDR2 as YFSETQ. There are 14 residues in the CDR3. Trimming took 2 bases from V and 6 from J; bases not matched to a gene: 4. CDR3: CASSLDRGSQPQHF. The CDR3 DNA follows: TGCGCCAGCAGCTTAGACAGGGGCAGTCAGCCCCAGCATTTT. The complete variable domain, with remaining parts taken from reference TRBV5-1 and TRBJ1-5, reads KAGVTQTPRYLIKTRGQQVTLSCSPISGHRSVSWYQQTPGQGLQFLFEYFSETQRNKGNFPGRFSGRQFSNSRSEMNVSTLELGDSALYLCASSLDRGSQPQHFGDGTRLSIL.

The chain recombines TRBV30 with TRBJ1-2, with D possibly TRBD1 on 5 matching bases. Per germline, CDR1 GTSNPN and CDR2 SVGIG (reference sequence). The CDR3 spans 13 residues. Between the trimmed V and J ends, which lost 0 bases and 8 bases, there was a span of 13 bases. The chain's CDR3 is CAWSVTGRSGYTF. The CDR3 region has the DNA TGTGCCTGGAGTGTAACAGGCAGATCGGGCTACACCTTC.

This rearrangement joins TRBV7-2 to TRBJ2-1; TRBD2 matches 10 bases. Looked up from germline, CDR1 is SGHTA and CDR2 is FQGNSA. The CDR3 runs 16 residues. After removal of 4 bases from V and 9 bases from J, the junction contained 12 bases not matched to a gene. CDR3: CASSSRSLAGVGEQFF. The CDR3 DNA follows: TGTGCCAGCAGCTCAAGATCCCTAGCGGGAGTTGGTGAGCAGTTCTTC. Combining the CDR3 with reference TRBV7-2 and TRBJ2-1 gives the whole variable domain GAGVSQSPSNKVTEKGKDVELRCDPISGHTALYWYRQSLGQGLEFLIYFQGNSAPDKSGLPSDRFSAERTGGSVSTLTIQRTQQEDSAVYLCASSSRSLAGVGEQFFGPGTRLTVL.

The chain employs TRBV5-1 and TRBJ2-2; possibly TRBD2 for D (6 bases). Germline-derived CDR1 and CDR2 are SGHRS and YFSETQ. CDR3 length: 15 amino acids. Trimming stripped 4 bases from V and 1 base from J, with 11 bases between. As DNA, the CDR3 is TGCGCCAGCAGCGGCGGGGCCGGGAACACCGGGGAGCTGTTTTTT. As protein: CASSGGAGNTGELFF. Using reference TRBV5-1 and TRBJ2-2 for the parts outside the CDR3, the full variable domain is KAGVTQTPRYLIKTRGQQVTLSCSPISGHRSVSWYQQTPGQGLQFLFEYFSETQRNKGNFPGRFSGRQFSNSRSEMNVSTLELGDSALYLCASSGGAGNTGELFFGEGSRLTVL.

The chain recombines TRBV7-9 with TRBJ1-2; D is perhaps TRBD1 (6 bases). CDR3 size: 16 residues. With 1 base removed from V and 8 bases from J, the gap between germline ends came to 20 bases. The germline gives CDR1 SEHNR, CDR2 FQNEAQ (reference sequence). DNA of the CDR3: TGTGCCAGCAGCTTAGGAACGGCAGGGGCGTCAGAGGGCTACACCTTC. Protein sequence: CASSLGTAGASEGYTF.